The 6 T cell receptor beta chains reported below all come from one sample, sequenced in a study of spatial heterogeneity in lung cancer. TCRdb re-derived calls from the 5' RACE reads in MiXCR, one entry per CDR3 protein. The sample lists around 60,000 distinct CDR3 sequences, 8.4% occurring once. The time point is: sample taken at primary tumor resection. Tumor, nontumor lung or frozen PBMC supplied whole RNA, sequenced without sorting. The source was PBMCs, collected at surgery. The receptors shown here come from a female donor with early-stage non-small cell lung cancer.

The CDR3 DNA follows: TGCAGCGTAGATGACAACTCTGGGGCCAACGTCCTGACTTTC. It translates to CSVDDNSGANVLTF. V is TRBV29-1 and J is TRBJ2-6, with D uncertain. The V and J ends lost 6 bases and 0 bases respectively, with 9 bases between them. Germline values: CDR1 SQVTM, CDR2 ANQGSEA. The CDR3 loop spans 14 amino acids.

This clonotype was recorded a few times. The chain carries TRBV28 and TRBJ1-2; TRBD1 is a possible D gene (5 bases). Germline loops: CDR1 MDHEN, CDR2 SYDVKM. The V and J ends lost 4 bases and 4 bases respectively, with 13 bases between them. This CDR3 comprises 14 residues. In DNA form, the CDR3 reads TGTGCCAGCAGTTCTCCGACAGAGGCCTATGGCTACACCTTC. Residues: CASSSPTEAYGYTF.

This clonotype has a count of ten or more. The chain combines TRBV20-1 with TRBJ2-1; TRBD2 matches 10 bases. Unmatched junction bases numbered 7, after V lost 0 bases and J lost 8 bases. Per the germline V gene, CDR1 is DFQATT and CDR2 is SNEGSKA (reference sequence). The CDR3 loop spans 15 amino acids. The CDR3 nucleotides are TGCAGTGCTAGAGATGGAGCGGGAGGGCAGTATGAGCAGTTCTTC. This sequence encodes CSARDGAGGQYEQFF.

In this sample, this clonotype turned up many times. The chain recombines TRBV9 with TRBJ2-2, with D perhaps matching TRBD1 (6 bases). The CDR3 is 15 residues long. V lost 4 bases and J 7 bases, leaving 17 bases between the germline ends. Germline-derived CDR1 and CDR2 are SGDLS and YYNGEE. The CDR3 DNA follows: TGTGCCAGCAGCACATACCCAGGGGCGGGCGGGGAGCTGTTTTTT. It translates to CASSTYPGAGGELFF.

The chain links TRBV5-1 to TRBJ1-5; D ambiguous. The CDR3 extends over 13 amino acids. V was cut by 0 bases and J by 5 bases, with 6 bases left in between. Per germline, CDR1 SGHRS and CDR2 YFSETQ. CDR3 region: CASSLEGHQPQHF. The CDR3 DNA follows: TGCGCCAGCAGCTTGGAGGGCCATCAGCCCCAGCATTTT.

This chain connects TRBV24-1 to TRBJ2-1; 7 bases are a match to TRBD1. The trim removed 3 bases at V and 9 bases at J, leaving 10 bases unmatched. The CDR3 extends over 15 amino acids. Germline CDR1 is KGHDR and CDR2 is SFDVKD. CDR3 residues: CATSDTPGQRGEQFF. The CDR3 DNA sequence: TGTGCCACCAGTGATACACCGGGACAGAGAGGTGAGCAGTTCTTC.